This T cell receptor beta chain came from a study of blood T cell repertoires in COVID-19. As for the study in general: Acute and convalescent COVID-19 samples came from the United States, Italy and Spain. From T cells, B-cell-depleted T cells, or PBMCs came the material, which was cDNA or gDNA.

Losses at the gene ends were 2 bases for V and 4 bases for J; bases not matched to a gene: 9. The V gene's germline CDR1 is SGHTA and CDR2 FQGNSA. This CDR3 region has 16 residues. Clones were sequenced by immunoSEQ multiplex PCR, and TCRdb holds only the in-frame ones, with some missing. The sample yields roughly 140,000 clones, 84% seen once. The receptor was isolated from a woman aged 45-60 years in a cohort sampled during active or convalescent COVID-19. V and J are TRBV7-2 and TRBJ1-2, with 8 positions matching TRBD1. Sequencing was carried out using peripheral blood. CDR3: CASSLRVRGPGYGYTF. CDR3 bases: TGTGCCAGCAGCTTAAGAGTCAGGGGGCCTGGCTATGGCTACACCTTC.